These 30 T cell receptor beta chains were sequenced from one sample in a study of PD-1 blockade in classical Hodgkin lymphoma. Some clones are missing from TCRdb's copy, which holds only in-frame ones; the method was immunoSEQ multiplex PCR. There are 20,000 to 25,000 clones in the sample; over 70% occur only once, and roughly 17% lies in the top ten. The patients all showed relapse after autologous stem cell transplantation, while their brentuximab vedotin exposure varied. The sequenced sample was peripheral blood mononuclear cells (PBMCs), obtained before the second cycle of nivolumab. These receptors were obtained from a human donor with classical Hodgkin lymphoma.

In DNA form, the CDR3 reads TGCGCCAGCAGCTCCAAAAGACAAACAAATGAGCAGTTCTTC. Its protein is CASSSKRQTNEQFF. The chain links TRBV5-1 to TRBJ2-1, with unresolved D. Trimming pared 3 bases from V and 7 bases from J, leaving 14 bases between. The CDR3 runs 14 residues. Germline V lookup: CDR1 SGHRS, CDR2 YFSETQ.

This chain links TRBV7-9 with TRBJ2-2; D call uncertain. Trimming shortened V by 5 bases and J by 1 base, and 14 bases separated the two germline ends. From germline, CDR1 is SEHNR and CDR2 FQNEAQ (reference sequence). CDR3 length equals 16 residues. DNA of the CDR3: TGTGCCAGCAGCCTAAGCGTACTCCTGAACACCGGGGAGCTGTTTTTT. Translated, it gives CASSLSVLLNTGELFF.

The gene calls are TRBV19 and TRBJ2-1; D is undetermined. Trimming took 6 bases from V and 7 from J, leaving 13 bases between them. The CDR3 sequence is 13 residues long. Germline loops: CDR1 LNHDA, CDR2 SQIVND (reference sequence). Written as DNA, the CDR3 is TGTGCCAGTAGCATCAACCGTAGGAATGAGCAGTTCTTC. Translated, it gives CASSINRRNEQFF. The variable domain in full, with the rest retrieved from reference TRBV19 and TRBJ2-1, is DGGITQSPKYLFRKEGQNVTLSCEQNLNHDAMYWYRQDPGQGLRLIYYSQIVNDFQKGDIAEGYSVSREKKESFPLTVTSAQKNPTAFYLCASSINRRNEQFFGPGTRLTVL.

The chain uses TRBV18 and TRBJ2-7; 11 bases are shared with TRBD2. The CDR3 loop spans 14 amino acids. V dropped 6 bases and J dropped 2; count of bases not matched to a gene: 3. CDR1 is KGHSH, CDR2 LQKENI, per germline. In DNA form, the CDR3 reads TGTGCCAGCTCGGTAGCGGGAGGGACCTACGAGCAGTACTTC. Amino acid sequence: CASSVAGGTYEQYF.

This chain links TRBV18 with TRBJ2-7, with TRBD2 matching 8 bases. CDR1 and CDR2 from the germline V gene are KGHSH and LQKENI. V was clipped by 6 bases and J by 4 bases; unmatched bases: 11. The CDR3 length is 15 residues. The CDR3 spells CASSPAGAGVYEQYF. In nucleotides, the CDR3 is TGTGCCAGCTCCCCGGCGGGAGCGGGAGTATACGAGCAGTACTTC.

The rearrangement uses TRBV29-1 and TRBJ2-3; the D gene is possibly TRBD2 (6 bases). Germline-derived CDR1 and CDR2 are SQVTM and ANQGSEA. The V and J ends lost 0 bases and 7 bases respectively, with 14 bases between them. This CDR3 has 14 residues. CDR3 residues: CSVEEPEGGNTQYF. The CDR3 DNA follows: TGCAGCGTTGAAGAACCTGAGGGAGGAAATACGCAGTATTTT.

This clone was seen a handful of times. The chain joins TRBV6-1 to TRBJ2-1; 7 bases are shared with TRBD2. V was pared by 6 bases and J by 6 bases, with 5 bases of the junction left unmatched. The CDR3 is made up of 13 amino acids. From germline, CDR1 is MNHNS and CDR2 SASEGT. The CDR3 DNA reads TGTGCCAGCAGGGCGGGAGCTGGCAATGAGCAGTTCTTC. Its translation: CASRAGAGNEQFF.

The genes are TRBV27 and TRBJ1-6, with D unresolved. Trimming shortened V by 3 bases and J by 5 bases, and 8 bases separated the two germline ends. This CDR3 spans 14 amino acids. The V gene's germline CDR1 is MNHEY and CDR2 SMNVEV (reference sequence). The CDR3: CASSFSPDNSPLHF. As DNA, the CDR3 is TGTGCCAGCAGTTTCTCCCCTGATAATTCACCCCTCCACTTT.

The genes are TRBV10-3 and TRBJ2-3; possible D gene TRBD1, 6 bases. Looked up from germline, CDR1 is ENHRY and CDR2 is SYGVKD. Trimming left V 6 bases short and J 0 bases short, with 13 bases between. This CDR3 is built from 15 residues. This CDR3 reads CAIRRQETSTDTQYF. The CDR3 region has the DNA TGTGCCATCAGGAGACAGGAGACTAGCACAGATACGCAGTATTTT.

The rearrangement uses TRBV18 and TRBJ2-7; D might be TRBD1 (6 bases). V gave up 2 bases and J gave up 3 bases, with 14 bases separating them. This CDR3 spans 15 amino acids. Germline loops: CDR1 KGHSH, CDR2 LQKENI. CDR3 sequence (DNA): TGTGCCAGCTCACCATTAGGGACACAATACTACGAGCAGTACTTC. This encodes CASSPLGTQYYEQYF.

The CDR3 DNA reads as TGTGCCAGCACCTACAGGGGGAACGACTATGGCTACACCTTC. Its protein is CASTYRGNDYGYTF. J is TRBJ1-2 and V is TRBV28; TRBD1 agrees at 8 bases. The germline V gene encodes CDR1 MDHEN and CDR2 SYDVKM. The length of the CDR3 is 14 residues. V lost 7 bases and J lost 3; bases outside the gene matches: 7.

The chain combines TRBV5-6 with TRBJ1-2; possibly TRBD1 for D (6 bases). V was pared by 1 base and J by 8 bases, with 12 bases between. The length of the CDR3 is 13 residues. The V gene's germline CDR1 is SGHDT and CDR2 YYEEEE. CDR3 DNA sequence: TGTGCCAGCAGCTTGAAGGGGGTAGGCGGCTACACCTTC. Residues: CASSLKGVGGYTF. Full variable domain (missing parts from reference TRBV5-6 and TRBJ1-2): DAGVTQSPTHLIKTRGQQVTLRCSPKSGHDTVSWYQQALGQGPQFIFQYYEEEERQRGNFPDRFSGHQFPNYSSELNVNALLLGDSALYLCASSLKGVGGYTFGSGTRLTVV.

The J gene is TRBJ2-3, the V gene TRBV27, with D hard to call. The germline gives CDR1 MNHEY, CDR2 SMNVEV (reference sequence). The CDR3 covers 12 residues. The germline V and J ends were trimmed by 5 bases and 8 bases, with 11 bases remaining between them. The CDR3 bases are TGTGCCAGCAGTCCAACGCTCGGTACGCAGTATTTT. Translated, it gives CASSPTLGTQYF.

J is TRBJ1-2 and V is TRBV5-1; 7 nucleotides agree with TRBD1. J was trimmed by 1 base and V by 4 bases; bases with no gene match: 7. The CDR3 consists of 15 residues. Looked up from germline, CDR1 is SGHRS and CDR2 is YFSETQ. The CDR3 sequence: CASSPGQNINYGYTF. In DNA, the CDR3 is TGCGCCAGCAGCCCGGGACAGAATATTAACTATGGCTACACCTTC. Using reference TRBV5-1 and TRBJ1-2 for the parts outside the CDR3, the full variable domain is KAGVTQTPRYLIKTRGQQVTLSCSPISGHRSVSWYQQTPGQGLQFLFEYFSETQRNKGNFPGRFSGRQFSNSRSEMNVSTLELGDSALYLCASSPGQNINYGYTFGSGTRLTVV.

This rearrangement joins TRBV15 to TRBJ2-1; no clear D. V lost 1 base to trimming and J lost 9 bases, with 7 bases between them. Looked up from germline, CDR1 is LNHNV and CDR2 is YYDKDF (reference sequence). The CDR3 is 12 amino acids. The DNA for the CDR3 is TGTGCCACCAGCAGAGTTAGTGGTGAGCAGTTCTTC. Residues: CATSRVSGEQFF.

The CDR3 nucleotides read TGTGCCAGTAGTATATCAGGGGGCGGTGAGCAGTTCTTC. It yields the protein CASSISGGGEQFF. The gene calls are TRBV19 and TRBJ2-1, with 8 bases lining up with TRBD1. The J segment lost 9 bases and the V segment lost 2 bases, leaving 3 bases of the junction unmatched. The V gene's germline CDR1 is LNHDA and CDR2 SQIVND (reference sequence). The CDR3 has 13 residues.

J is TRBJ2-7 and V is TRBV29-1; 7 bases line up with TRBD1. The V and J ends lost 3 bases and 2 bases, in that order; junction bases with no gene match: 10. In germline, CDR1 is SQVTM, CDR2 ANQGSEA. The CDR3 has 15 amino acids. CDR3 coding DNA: TGCAGCGTTGATTCGGGTACAGGGGTCCCCTACGAGCAGTACTTC. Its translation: CSVDSGTGVPYEQYF.

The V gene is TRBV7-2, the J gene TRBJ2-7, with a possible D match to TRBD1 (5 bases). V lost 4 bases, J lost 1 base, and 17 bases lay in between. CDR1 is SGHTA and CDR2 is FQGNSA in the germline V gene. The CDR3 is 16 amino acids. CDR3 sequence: CASSSDLGVQSYEQYF. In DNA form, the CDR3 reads TGTGCCAGCAGCTCAGATCTAGGGGTCCAGTCCTACGAGCAGTACTTC. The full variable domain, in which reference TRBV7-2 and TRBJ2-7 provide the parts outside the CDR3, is GAGVSQSPSNKVTEKGKDVELRCDPISGHTALYWYRQSLGQGLEFLIYFQGNSAPDKSGLPSDRFSAERTGGSVSTLTIQRTQQEDSAVYLCASSSDLGVQSYEQYFGPGTRLTVT.

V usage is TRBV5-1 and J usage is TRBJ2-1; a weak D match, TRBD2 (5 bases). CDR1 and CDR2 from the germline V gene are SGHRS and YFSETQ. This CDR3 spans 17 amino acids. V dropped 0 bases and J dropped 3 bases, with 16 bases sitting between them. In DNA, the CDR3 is TGCGCCAGCAGCTTGGGGGGTGCGGGCAAACGCTACAATGAGCAGTTCTTC. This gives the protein CASSLGGAGKRYNEQFF.

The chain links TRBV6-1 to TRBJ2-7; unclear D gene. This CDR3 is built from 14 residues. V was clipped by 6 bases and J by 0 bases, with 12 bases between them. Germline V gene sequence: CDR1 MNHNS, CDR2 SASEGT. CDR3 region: CASSLTRSSYEQYF. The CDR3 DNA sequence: TGTGCCAGCAGCTTGACACGAAGCTCCTACGAGCAGTACTTC.

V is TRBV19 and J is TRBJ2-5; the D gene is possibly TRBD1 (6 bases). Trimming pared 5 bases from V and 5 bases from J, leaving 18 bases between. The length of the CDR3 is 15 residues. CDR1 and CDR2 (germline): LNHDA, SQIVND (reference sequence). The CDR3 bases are TGTGCCAGTAGTGTGGGGACCTCTAGGGGGGAGACCCAGTACTTC. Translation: CASSVGTSRGETQYF.

CDR3 sequence: CASSPSLGSYNEQFF. CDR3 nucleotide sequence: TGTGCCAGCAGTCCCAGCTTGGGGAGCTACAATGAGCAGTTCTTC. V gene TRBV27 combines with J gene TRBJ2-1; weak D call: TRBD2 (5 bases). The germline V gene encodes CDR1 MNHEY and CDR2 SMNVEV (reference sequence). The CDR3 length is 15 residues. The V and J ends lost 5 bases and 3 bases respectively, with 14 bases between them.

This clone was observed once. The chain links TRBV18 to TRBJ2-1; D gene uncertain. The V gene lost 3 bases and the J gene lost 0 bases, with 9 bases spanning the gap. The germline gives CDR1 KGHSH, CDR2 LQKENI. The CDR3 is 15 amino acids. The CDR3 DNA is TGTGCCAGCTCACCGTCACAGAGCTCCTACAATGAGCAGTTCTTC. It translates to CASSPSQSSYNEQFF.

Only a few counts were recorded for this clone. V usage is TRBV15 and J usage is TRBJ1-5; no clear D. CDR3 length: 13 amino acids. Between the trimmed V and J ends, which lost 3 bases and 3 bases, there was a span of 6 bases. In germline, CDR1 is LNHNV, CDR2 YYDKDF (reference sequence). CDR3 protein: CATSSVPNQPQHF. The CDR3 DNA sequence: TGTGCCACCAGCAGCGTCCCCAATCAGCCCCAGCATTTT.

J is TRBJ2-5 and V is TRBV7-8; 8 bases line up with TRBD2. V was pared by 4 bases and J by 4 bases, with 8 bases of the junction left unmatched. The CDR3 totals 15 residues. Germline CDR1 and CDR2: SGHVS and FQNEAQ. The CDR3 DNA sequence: TGTGCCAGCAGCTACAATCGGGCGGGAGGAGAGACCCAGTACTTC. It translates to CASSYNRAGGETQYF.

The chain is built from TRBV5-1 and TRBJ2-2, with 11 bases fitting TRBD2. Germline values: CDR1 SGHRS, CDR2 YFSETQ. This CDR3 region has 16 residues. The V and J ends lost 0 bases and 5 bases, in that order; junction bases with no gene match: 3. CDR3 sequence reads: CASSLVSGRETGELFF. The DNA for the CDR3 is TGCGCCAGCAGCTTGGTTAGCGGGAGGGAGACCGGGGAGCTGTTTTTT. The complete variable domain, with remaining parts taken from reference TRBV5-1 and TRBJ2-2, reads KAGVTQTPRYLIKTRGQQVTLSCSPISGHRSVSWYQQTPGQGLQFLFEYFSETQRNKGNFPGRFSGRQFSNSRSEMNVSTLELGDSALYLCASSLVSGRETGELFFGEGSRLTVL.

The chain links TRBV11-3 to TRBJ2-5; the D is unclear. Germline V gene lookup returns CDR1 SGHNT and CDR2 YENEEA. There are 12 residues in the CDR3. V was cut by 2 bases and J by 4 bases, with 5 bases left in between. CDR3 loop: CASSLSGETQYF. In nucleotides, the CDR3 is TGTGCCAGCAGCTTATCGGGAGAGACCCAGTACTTC.

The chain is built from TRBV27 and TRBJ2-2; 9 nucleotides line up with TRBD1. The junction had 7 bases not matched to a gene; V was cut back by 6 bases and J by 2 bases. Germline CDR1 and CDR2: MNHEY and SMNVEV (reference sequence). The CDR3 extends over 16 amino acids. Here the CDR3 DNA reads TGTGCCAGCAGCCCGACAGGGGGGGCCAACACCGGGGAGCTGTTTTTT. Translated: CASSPTGGANTGELFF.

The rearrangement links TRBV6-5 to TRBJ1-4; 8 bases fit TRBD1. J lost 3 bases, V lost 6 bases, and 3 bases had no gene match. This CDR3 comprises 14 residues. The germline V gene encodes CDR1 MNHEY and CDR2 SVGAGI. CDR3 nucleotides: TGTGCCAGCAGCAGGGGGCTGTCTAATGAAAAACTGTTTTTT. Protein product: CASSRGLSNEKLFF.

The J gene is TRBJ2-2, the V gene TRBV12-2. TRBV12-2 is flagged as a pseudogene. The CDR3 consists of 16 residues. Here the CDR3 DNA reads TGTGCAAGTCGCTTCCGATATAAAGCGAACACCGGGGAGCTGTTTTTT. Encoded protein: CASRFRYKANTGELFF.